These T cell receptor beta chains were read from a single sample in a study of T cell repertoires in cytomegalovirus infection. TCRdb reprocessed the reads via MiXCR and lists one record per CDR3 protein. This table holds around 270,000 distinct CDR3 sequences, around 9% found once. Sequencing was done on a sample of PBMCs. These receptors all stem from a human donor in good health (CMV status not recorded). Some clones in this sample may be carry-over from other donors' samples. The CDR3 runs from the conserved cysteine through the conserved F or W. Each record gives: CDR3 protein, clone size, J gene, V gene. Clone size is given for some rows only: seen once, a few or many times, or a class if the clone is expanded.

CASSPLSGGSSYEQYF	.	TRBJ2-7	TRBV5-1
CASSLTWNSPLHF	many	TRBJ1-6	TRBV11-2
CASSFSKTEAFF	many	TRBJ1-1	TRBV7-2
CASSLGLGPLGGTVYNEQFF	many	TRBJ2-1	TRBV13
CASSLVLAGGLEGAKNIQYF	.	TRBJ2-4	TRBV7-2
CASRSTGAGNTIYF	many	TRBJ1-3	TRBV14
CSARKGRETQYF	.	TRBJ2-5	TRBV20-1
CSARARGGLPFNEQFF	.	TRBJ2-1	TRBV20-1
CASSLKEETQYF	few	TRBJ2-5	TRBV7-9
CSVLQGYYEQYF	many	TRBJ2-7	TRBV20-1
CATSSRSSSETQYF	many	TRBJ2-5	TRBV15
CASSPGLVRETQYF	many	TRBJ2-5	TRBV7-2
CASSYSQRANEQFF	few	TRBJ2-1	TRBV6-2/TRBV6-3
CASRPTGGLISPLHF	many	TRBJ1-6	TRBV28
CASQAGTVLSEQYF	many	TRBJ2-7	TRBV7-2
CASTTDPTGPPFYGYTF	many	TRBJ1-2	TRBV7-2
CASRPLTGGGLSYGYTF	many	TRBJ1-2	TRBV12-3/TRBV12-4
CASSFGSSVRGDTQYF	large	TRBJ2-3	TRBV7-2
CASRTGTGRGETQYF	.	TRBJ2-5	TRBV11-2
CATAPGTTNQPQHF	few	TRBJ1-5	TRBV6-1
CASSVGGSGGYTF	.	TRBJ1-2	TRBV9
CASSPIGQQNTEAFF	many	TRBJ1-1	TRBV7-9
CASSLGTSGGAFEQFF	many	TRBJ2-1	TRBV7-6
CASSFDGTGGRSPLHF	many	TRBJ1-6	TRBV7-9
CASSPTGGVNEQFF	many	TRBJ2-1	TRBV12-3/TRBV12-4
CSATVVGNEKLFF	many	TRBJ1-4	TRBV20-1
CSAKPSGGFGNTIYF	many	TRBJ1-3	TRBV20-1
CASSQDTGRARAFF	.	TRBJ1-1	TRBV3-1
CATSDTPFTGELFF	many	TRBJ2-2	TRBV24-1
CASSPEGGETQYF	few	TRBJ2-5	TRBV5-1
CASSPDISGNTIYF	.	TRBJ1-3	TRBV7-9
CASSSGGYEQYF	.	TRBJ2-7	TRBV6-1
CASSLGSQSHNSPLHF	many	TRBJ1-6	TRBV7-2
CSVGPGQTNTEAFF	many	TRBJ1-1	TRBV29-1
CASRRDRVNTEAFF	many	TRBJ1-1	TRBV7-2
CASSLKGGGNEQFF	many	TRBJ2-1	TRBV7-2
CASRSTGLNTEAFF	many	TRBJ1-1	TRBV7-2
CASSYLAGGRSEQFF	many	TRBJ2-1	TRBV6-2/TRBV6-3
CASSSRDRVKAETQYF	few	TRBJ2-5	TRBV5-1
CASSKTGTGAFKIYEQYF	few	TRBJ2-7	TRBV6-1
CASSPWRDSRRNTIYF	many	TRBJ1-3	TRBV7-2
CASSLRAAQAEAFF	few	TRBJ1-1	TRBV7-2
CASSSGLPTDTQYF	few	TRBJ2-3	TRBV5-4
CASSPQGLAKNIQYF	few	TRBJ2-4	TRBV11-2
CASRDTFATQYF	.	TRBJ2-5	TRBV28
CSARPPGQAFKNGYTF	many	TRBJ1-2	TRBV20-1
CASRYGTHNQPQHF	.	TRBJ1-5	TRBV12-3/TRBV12-4
CASSPGTSFEQYF	many	TRBJ2-7	TRBV7-6
CASSPDRGGYNSPLHF	many	TRBJ1-6	TRBV7-2
CASSSQAYGQGRTDTQYF	many	TRBJ2-3	TRBV7-2
CASSLFPGGITEAFF	.	TRBJ1-1	TRBV7-8
CASSPGTSNGELFF	many	TRBJ2-2	TRBV12-3/TRBV12-4
CASSRTGGSYTEAFF	.	TRBJ1-1	TRBV6-5